The 31 T cell receptor beta chains below were found in one sample sequenced in a study of cytomegalovirus exposure and HLA in healthy donors. Researchers ran the PCR with 60 Vbeta and 13 Jbeta primers. The assay was immunoSEQ multiplex PCR, and TCRdb's table has in-frame clones only and misses some. The table has over 110,000 clones, roughly 74% seen once; the top ten hold 6.2%. Sequencing used PBMCs. These receptors were collected from a woman in her thirties or forties in good health and CMV-seropositive.

For the CDR3, the DNA is TGTGCCAGCAGCCCCGACAGGGCACAAAAACTGTTTTTT. Its translation is CASSPDRAQKLFF. The V gene is TRBV11-2, the J gene TRBJ1-4; 7 nucleotides match TRBD1. Germline CDR1 and CDR2: SGHAT and FQNNGV. V lost 5 bases and J lost 9; bases outside the gene matches: 6. This CDR3 spans 13 amino acids.

This clone has just a few counts. The chain is built from TRBV20-1 and TRBJ2-3; D gene ambiguous. CDR1 and CDR2 (germline): DFQATT, SNEGSKA (reference sequence). V was trimmed by 6 bases and J by 3 bases, leaving 7 bases between them. The CDR3 is 11 amino acids. Here the CDR3 reads CSAAETDTQYF. The DNA for the CDR3 is TGCAGTGCCGCGGAAACAGATACGCAGTATTTT.

V and J are TRBV7-6 and TRBJ2-5, with D possibly TRBD1 on 6 matching bases. The J call may be faulty, since TRBJ2-7 better matches the DNA end. The CDR3 extends over 13 amino acids. Germline assignment: CDR1 SGHVS and CDR2 FNYEAQ. CDR3: CASSKDSSYEQYF. DNA for the CDR3: TGTGCCAGCAGCAAGGACAGCTCCTACGAGCAGTACTTC.

V and J are TRBV7-8 and TRBJ2-7; the match to TRBD2 covers 14 bases. The length of the CDR3 is 16 residues. The V gene end was trimmed by 4 bases and the J gene end by 2 bases; junction bases not matched to a gene: 4. CDR1 is SGHVS and CDR2 is FQNEAQ in the germline V gene. CDR3 sequence (DNA): TGTGCCAGCAGCTCGGGGGGACTAGCGGGAGCCTACGAGCAGTACTTC. Its protein product is CASSSGGLAGAYEQYF.

The rearrangement uses TRBV27 and TRBJ2-1, with 10 bases fitting TRBD2. This CDR3 is 16 amino acids long. The V segment lost 4 bases and the J segment 0 bases; nucleotides outside the gene matches: 3. Germline V lookup: CDR1 MNHEY, CDR2 SMNVEV (reference sequence). CDR3 residues: CASSSSGGPSYNEQFF. CDR3 in DNA: TGTGCCAGCAGTTCTAGCGGGGGCCCCTCCTACAATGAGCAGTTCTTC.

The gene calls are TRBV11-3 and TRBJ2-7; 7 bases fit TRBD1. Germline lookup yields CDR1 SGHNT and CDR2 YENEEA. The CDR3 length is 13 residues. The ends lost 10 bases at V and 0 bases at J; junction bases unmatched: 6. The CDR3 loop is CATKDRSSYEQYF. Here the CDR3 DNA reads TGTGCCACCAAGGACAGGAGCTCCTACGAGCAGTACTTC.

V usage is TRBV5-1 and J usage is TRBJ1-1, with TRBD1 matching 7 bases. The CDR3 is made up of 15 amino acids. J was trimmed by 2 bases and V by 2 bases; bases with no gene match: 6. Germline V lookup: CDR1 SGHRS, CDR2 YFSETQ. CDR3 residues: CASSFRTGRNTEAFF. DNA of the CDR3: TGCGCCAGCAGCTTTCGGACAGGACGAAACACTGAAGCTTTCTTT.

The rearrangement links TRBV5-4 to TRBJ2-1; the match to TRBD2 covers 9 bases. V lost 4 bases and J lost 3; bases outside the gene matches: 8. CDR1 is SGHNT and CDR2 is YYREEE in the germline V gene (reference sequence). This CDR3 region has 16 residues. The DNA of the CDR3 is TGTGCCAGCAGCCCGGGAGGGACTAGCCTCTACAATGAGCAGTTCTTC. It yields the protein CASSPGGTSLYNEQFF.

The chain is built from TRBV7-9 and TRBJ2-7; TRBD1 aligns across 11 bases. V lost 5 bases to trimming and J lost 4 bases; unmatched junction nucleotides: 10. This CDR3 is 16 amino acids long. Germline V gene sequence: CDR1 SEHNR, CDR2 FQNEAQ (reference sequence). CDR3 amino acids: CASSHPRDRGSYEQYF. CDR3 DNA sequence: TGTGCCAGCAGCCATCCCAGGGACAGGGGGTCGTACGAGCAGTACTTC. Filled out from reference TRBV7-9 and TRBJ2-7, the complete variable domain reads DTGVSQNPRHKITKRGQNVTFRCDPISEHNRLYWYRQTLGQGPEFLTYFQNEAQLEKSRLLSDRFSAERPKGSFSTLEIQRTEQGDSAMYLCASSHPRDRGSYEQYFGPGTRLTVT.

The V gene is TRBV6-1, the J gene TRBJ1-1; 10 positions match TRBD1. The CDR3 loop spans 14 amino acids. V lost 4 bases to trimming and J lost 5 bases; unmatched junction nucleotides: 4. Germline CDR1 is MNHNS and CDR2 is SASEGT. CDR3 in amino acids: CASSGTGGGTEAFF. The DNA of the CDR3 is TGTGCCAGCAGTGGGACAGGGGGTGGGACTGAAGCTTTCTTT.

The chain uses TRBV2 and TRBJ2-7; 8 bases match TRBD1. The CDR3 length is 14 residues. Losses at the gene ends were 11 bases for V and 1 base for J; bases not matched to a gene: 10. Germline loops: CDR1 SNHLY, CDR2 FYNNEI. The DNA for the CDR3 is TGTGCCGGCGGGGAGCAGGGGGCTTCCTACGAGCAGTACTTC. Amino acid sequence: CAGGEQGASYEQYF.

Regarding this clone: The junction departs from the called germline gene at one end, perhaps through a read error. The chain employs TRBV7-7 and TRBJ2-5; D possibly corresponds to TRBD1 (6 bases). Germline loops: CDR1 SSHAT, CDR2 FNYEAQ (reference sequence). The CDR3 extends over 14 amino acids. The CDR3 loop is CASSPGTFQETQYF. The CDR3 nucleotides are TGTGCTAGCAGCCCTGGGACATTCCAAGAGACCCAGTACTTC.

This chain links TRBV5-1 with TRBJ2-5; 7 nucleotides match TRBD2. V shed 4 bases, J shed 4 bases, and the junction held 13 bases outside the gene matches. The CDR3 totals 16 residues. From germline, CDR1 is SGHRS and CDR2 YFSETQ. The CDR3 is CASSTQTGWGGETQYF. CDR3 coding DNA: TGCGCCAGCAGCACCCAAACAGGTTGGGGGGGAGAGACCCAGTACTTC.

The chain joins TRBV7-9 to TRBJ2-1; 11 bases fit TRBD2. There are 16 residues in the CDR3. Germline V gene sequence: CDR1 SEHNR, CDR2 FQNEAQ (reference sequence). Unmatched junction bases numbered 7, after V lost 1 base and J lost 8 bases. The CDR3 protein is CASSLVTSGIGDEQFF. DNA of the CDR3: TGTGCCAGCAGCTTAGTGACTAGCGGGATTGGGGATGAGCAGTTCTTC.

The chain combines TRBV11-3 with TRBJ1-1; D is possibly TRBD1 (5 bases). The CDR3 consists of 16 residues. The V end was cut by 4 bases, the J end by 3 bases, with 18 bases between. Germline V CDR1 and CDR2: SGHNT, YENEEA. CDR3 nucleotides: TGTGCCAGCAGCTCAGGCTGGGTGCGCAGGGACACTGAAGCTTTCTTT. It specifies CASSSGWVRRDTEAFF.

V gene TRBV29-1 combines with J gene TRBJ2-7; D uncertain. Trimming left V 4 bases short and J 0 bases short, with 16 bases between. CDR3 length: 15 residues. Germline V gene sequence: CDR1 SQVTM, CDR2 ANQGSEA. In DNA, the CDR3 is TGCAGCGTTGTAGGTACGACTGGTAGCTCCTACGAGCAGTACTTC. This gives the protein CSVVGTTGSSYEQYF.

The chain has TRBV9 and TRBJ1-2; TRBD1 agrees at 7 bases. Germline CDR1 is SGDLS and CDR2 is YYNGEE. The J segment lost 8 bases and the V segment lost 0 bases, leaving 7 bases of the junction unmatched. This CDR3 region has 14 residues. CDR3 in amino acids: CASSVDWDSEGYTF. The CDR3 DNA reads TGTGCCAGCAGCGTAGACTGGGACAGTGAAGGCTACACCTTC. The entire variable domain, with the rest obtained from reference TRBV9 and TRBJ1-2, is as follows: DSGVTQTPKHLITATGQRVTLRCSPRSGDLSVYWYQQSLDQGLQFLIQYYNGEERAKGNILERFSAQQFPDLHSELNLSSLELGDSALYFCASSVDWDSEGYTFGSGTRLTVV.

The chain links TRBV13 to TRBJ2-5; a weak D match, TRBD2 (6 bases). The J call may not be correct, given that the DNA end is closer to TRBJ2-7. This CDR3 is built from 14 residues. CDR1 is PRHDT, CDR2 FYEKMQ, per germline (reference sequence). CDR3 nucleotides: TGTGCCAGCAGCTTAGCTCCGGGAGCCTACGAGCAGTACTTC. Protein: CASSLAPGAYEQYF.

The CDR3 region has the DNA TGTGCCAGCAGTTACTCAGGACGGGGGTTTGGGGAAAAACTGTTTTTT. Translation gives CASSYSGRGFGEKLFF. The rearrangement uses TRBV6-5 and TRBJ1-4; D may be TRBD1 (5 bases). Germline V gene sequence: CDR1 MNHEY, CDR2 SVGAGI. CDR3 size: 16 residues. Trimming left V 0 bases short and J 8 bases short, with 16 bases between.

The chain joins TRBV11-2 to TRBJ1-2; TRBD1 matches at 9 bases. The ends lost 5 bases at V and 6 bases at J; junction bases unmatched: 4. The CDR3 is 13 residues long. CDR1 SGHAT and CDR2 FQNNGV come from the germline V gene. The CDR3 bases are TGTGCCAGCAGCCCTAGGACAGGGGATGGCTACACCTTC. Translating it yields CASSPRTGDGYTF.

The chain couples TRBV5-1 to TRBJ2-7, with 7 positions matching TRBD2. V shed 2 bases, J shed 5 bases, and the junction held 7 bases outside the gene matches. This CDR3 contains 14 residues. Germline values: CDR1 SGHRS, CDR2 YFSETQ. CDR3 in DNA: TGCGCCAGCAGCTTACGCGGGAGAATGGACGAGCAGTACTTC. Protein: CASSLRGRMDEQYF. Drawing the rest from reference TRBV5-1 and TRBJ2-7, the complete variable domain is KAGVTQTPRYLIKTRGQQVTLSCSPISGHRSVSWYQQTPGQGLQFLFEYFSETQRNKGNFPGRFSGRQFSNSRSEMNVSTLELGDSALYLCASSLRGRMDEQYFGPGTRLTVT.

This clone occurred once. This chain links TRBV30 with TRBJ2-7; tentatively, D is TRBD2 (5 bases). Germline loops: CDR1 GTSNPN, CDR2 SVGIG (reference sequence). Trimming pared 2 bases from V and 4 bases from J, leaving 6 bases between. There are 11 residues in the CDR3. CDR3: CAWSPGYEQYF. CDR3 sequence (DNA): TGTGCCTGGAGTCCGGGGTACGAGCAGTACTTC. The full variable domain, its missing parts supplied by reference TRBV30 and TRBJ2-7, is SQTIHQWPATLVQPVGSPLSLECTVEGTSNPNLYWYRQAAGRGLQLLFYSVGIGQISSEVPQNLSASRPQDRQFILSSKKLLLSDSGFYLCAWSPGYEQYFGPGTRLTVT.

This chain uses TRBV30 with TRBJ2-2, with D maybe TRBD2 (5 bases). Germline CDR1 and CDR2: GTSNPN and SVGIG (reference sequence). Trimming stripped 4 bases from V and 4 bases from J, with 10 bases between. The CDR3 is 13 amino acids. DNA for the CDR3: TGTGCCTGGAAAGGACTGAGCACCGGGGAGCTGTTTTTT. This translates into CAWKGLSTGELFF.

This clone occurred once. The V call is TRBV10-2, the J call TRBJ2-3; 8 nucleotides align to TRBD2. The junction had 6 bases not matched to a gene; V was cut back by 6 bases and J by 1 base. CDR3 length: 15 amino acids. Germline CDR1 and CDR2: WSHSY and SAAADI. The CDR3 DNA reads as TGCGCCAGCAGCCCACTGACTAGCGGCACAGATACGCAGTATTTT. Its protein is CASSPLTSGTDTQYF.

V is TRBV5-1 and J is TRBJ2-3; 11 positions agree with TRBD1. V gave up 0 bases and J gave up 6 bases; unmatched junction bases: 9. The CDR3 totals 17 residues. Germline lookup yields CDR1 SGHRS and CDR2 YFSETQ. For the CDR3, the DNA is TGCGCCAGCAGCTTGGCCCCGGGACAGGGGGTTTCGGATACGCAGTATTTT. Encoded protein: CASSLAPGQGVSDTQYF.

There are a few counts of this clone. The chain joins TRBV6-5 to TRBJ1-3, with 7 positions matching TRBD1. The CDR3 is 16 residues long. J gave up 0 bases and V 2 bases, and 4 bases lay outside the gene matches. CDR1 and CDR2 from the germline V gene are MNHEY and SVGAGI. The CDR3 coding sequence is TGTGCCAGCAGTTACGCAGGGGGACTCTCTGGAAACACCATATATTTT. This sequence encodes CASSYAGGLSGNTIYF.

CDR3 protein: CASSFGTSPVDTQYF. In DNA, the CDR3 is TGTGCCAGCAGCTTCGGGACTTCCCCGGTAGATACGCAGTATTTT. This chain links TRBV11-2 with TRBJ2-3; D may be TRBD2 (6 bases). Germline CDR1 reads SGHAT; CDR2 reads FQNNGV. V was trimmed by 3 bases and J by 5 bases, leaving 15 bases between them. The length of the CDR3 is 15 residues.

V gene TRBV18 combines with J gene TRBJ2-5; unclear D gene. This CDR3 is built from 17 residues. Germline V gene lookup returns CDR1 KGHSH and CDR2 LQKENI. Trimming took 0 bases from V and 5 from J, leaving 19 bases between them. The CDR3: CASSPPYGGVILETQYF. DNA for the CDR3: TGTGCCAGCTCACCACCGTATGGCGGAGTCATCCTGGAGACCCAGTACTTC.

The rearrangement links TRBV5-4 to TRBJ2-7, with TRBD1 as a possible D gene (6 bases). CDR1 and CDR2 from the germline V gene are SGHNT and YYREEE (reference sequence). The CDR3 runs 15 residues. V lost 0 bases to trimming and J lost 2 bases, with 12 bases between them. CDR3 sequence reads: CASSLEQGKAYEQYF. The CDR3 DNA sequence: TGTGCCAGCAGCTTGGAACAGGGAAAGGCCTACGAGCAGTACTTC.

This chain joins TRBV19 and TRBJ1-5; D is ambiguous. The CDR3 length is 15 residues. Germline CDR1 is LNHDA and CDR2 is SQIVND (reference sequence). V lost 2 bases, J lost 3 bases, and 11 bases lay in between. The CDR3 here is CASSIREAFNQPQHF. The CDR3 DNA sequence: TGTGCCAGTAGTATACGAGAGGCCTTCAATCAGCCCCAGCATTTT.

With regard to this clone: Other nucleotide sequences in the sample specify the same CDR3. The rearrangement uses TRBV7-2 and TRBJ2-7, with D perhaps TRBD1 (6 bases). Germline CDR1 SGHTA, CDR2 FQGNSA. The CDR3 is 13 residues long. V dropped 1 base and J dropped 3 bases, with 7 bases sitting between them. CDR3 residues: CASSLGRGYEQYF. CDR3 DNA: TGTGCCAGCAGCTTAGGCAGGGGCTACGAGCAGTACTTC.